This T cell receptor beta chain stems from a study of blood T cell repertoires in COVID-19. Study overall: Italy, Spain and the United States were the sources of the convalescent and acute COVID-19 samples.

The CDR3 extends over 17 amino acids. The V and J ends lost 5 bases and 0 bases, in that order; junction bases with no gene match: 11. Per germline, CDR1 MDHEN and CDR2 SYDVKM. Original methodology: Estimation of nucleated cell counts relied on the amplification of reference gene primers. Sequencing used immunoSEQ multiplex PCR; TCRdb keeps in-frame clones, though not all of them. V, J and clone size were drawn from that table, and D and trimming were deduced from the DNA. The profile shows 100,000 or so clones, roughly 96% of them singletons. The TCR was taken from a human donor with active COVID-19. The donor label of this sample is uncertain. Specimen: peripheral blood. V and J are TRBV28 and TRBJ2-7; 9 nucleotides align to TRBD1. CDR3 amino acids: CASSTGTGTLNSYEQYF. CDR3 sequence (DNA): TGTGCCAGCAGTACCGGGACAGGGACTCTTAACTCCTACGAGCAGTACTTC.